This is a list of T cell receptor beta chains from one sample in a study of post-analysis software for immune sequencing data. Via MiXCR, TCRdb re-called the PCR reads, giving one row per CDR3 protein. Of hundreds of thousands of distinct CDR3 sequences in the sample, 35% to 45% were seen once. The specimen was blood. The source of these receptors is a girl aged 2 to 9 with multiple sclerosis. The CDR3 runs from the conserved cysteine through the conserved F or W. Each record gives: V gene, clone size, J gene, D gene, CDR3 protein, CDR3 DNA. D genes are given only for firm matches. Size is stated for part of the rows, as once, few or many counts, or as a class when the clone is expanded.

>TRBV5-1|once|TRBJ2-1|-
CASSSGLISGNEQFF
TGCGCCAGCAGCTCCGGACTGATCTCCGGGAATGAGCAGTTCTTC
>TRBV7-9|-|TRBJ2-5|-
CASSIGEQETQYF
TGTGCCAGCAGCATCGGGGAACAAGAGACCCAGTACTTC
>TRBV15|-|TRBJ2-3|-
CATRGGPDTQYF
TGTGCCACCAGGGGGGGCCCAGATACGCAGTATTTT
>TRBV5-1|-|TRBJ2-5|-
CASSLEGPRVQETQYF
TGCGCCAGCAGCTTGGAGGGCCCCAGGGTCCAAGAGACCCAGTACTTC
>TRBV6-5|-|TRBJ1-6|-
CASSDPLNSPLHF
TGTGCCAGCAGTGACCCCCTTAATTCACCCCTCCACTTT
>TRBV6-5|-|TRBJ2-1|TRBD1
CASSTLGQGMNEQFF
TGTGCCAGCAGTACGTTGGGACAGGGGATGAATGAGCAGTTCTTC
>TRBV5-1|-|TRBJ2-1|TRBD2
CASSKDPGGVGYEQFF
TGCGCCAGCAGCAAGGACCCGGGAGGGGTGGGCTACGAGCAGTTCTTC
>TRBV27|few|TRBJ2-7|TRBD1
CASSPHRGLNEQYF
TGTGCCAGCAGTCCCCACAGGGGGCTAAACGAGCAGTACTTC
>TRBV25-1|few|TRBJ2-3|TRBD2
CASSETSGGVTDTQYF
TGTGCCAGCAGTGAGACAAGCGGGGGGGTCACAGATACGCAGTATTTT
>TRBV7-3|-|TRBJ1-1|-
CASSFTGRNTEAFF
TGTGCCAGCAGCTTTACAGGGAGGAACACTGAAGCTTTCTTT
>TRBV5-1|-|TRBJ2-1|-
CASSLLRDNEQFF
TGCGCCAGCAGCTTGTTGCGAGACAATGAGCAGTTCTTC
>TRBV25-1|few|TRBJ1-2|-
CASSADSPGGYTF
TGTGCCAGCAGTGCGGACAGCCCAGGTGGCTACACCTTC
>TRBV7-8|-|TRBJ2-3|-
CASSPTLGTDTQYF
TGTGCCAGCAGTCCTACTCTGGGCACAGATACGCAGTATTTT
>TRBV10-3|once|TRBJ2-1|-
CAIRQTASSYNGQFF
TGTGCCATCAGACAGACGGCAAGCTCCTACAATGGGCAGTTCTTC
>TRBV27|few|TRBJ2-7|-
CASSLSTAYEQYF
TGTGCCAGCAGTTTATCGACAGCCTACGAGCAGTACTTC
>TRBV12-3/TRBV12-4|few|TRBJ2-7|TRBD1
CASSTSGTGGEQYF
TGTGCCAGCAGTACTTCCGGGACAGGGGGCGAGCAGTACTTC